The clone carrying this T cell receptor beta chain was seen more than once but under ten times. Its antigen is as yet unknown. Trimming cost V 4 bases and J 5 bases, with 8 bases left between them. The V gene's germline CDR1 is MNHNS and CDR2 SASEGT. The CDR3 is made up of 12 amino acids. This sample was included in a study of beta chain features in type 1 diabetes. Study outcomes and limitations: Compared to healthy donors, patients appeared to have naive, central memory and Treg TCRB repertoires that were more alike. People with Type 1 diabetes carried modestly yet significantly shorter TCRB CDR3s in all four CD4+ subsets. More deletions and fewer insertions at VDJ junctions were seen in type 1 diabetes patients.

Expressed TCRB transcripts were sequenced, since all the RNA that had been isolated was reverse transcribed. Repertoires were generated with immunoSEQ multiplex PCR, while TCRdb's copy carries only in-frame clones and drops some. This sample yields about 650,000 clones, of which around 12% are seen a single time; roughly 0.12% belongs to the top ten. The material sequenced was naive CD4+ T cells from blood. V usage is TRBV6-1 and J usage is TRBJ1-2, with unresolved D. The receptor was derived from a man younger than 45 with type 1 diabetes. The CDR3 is CASSVQQYGYTF. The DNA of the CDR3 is TGTGCCAGCAGTGTTCAGCAGTATGGCTACACCTTC.